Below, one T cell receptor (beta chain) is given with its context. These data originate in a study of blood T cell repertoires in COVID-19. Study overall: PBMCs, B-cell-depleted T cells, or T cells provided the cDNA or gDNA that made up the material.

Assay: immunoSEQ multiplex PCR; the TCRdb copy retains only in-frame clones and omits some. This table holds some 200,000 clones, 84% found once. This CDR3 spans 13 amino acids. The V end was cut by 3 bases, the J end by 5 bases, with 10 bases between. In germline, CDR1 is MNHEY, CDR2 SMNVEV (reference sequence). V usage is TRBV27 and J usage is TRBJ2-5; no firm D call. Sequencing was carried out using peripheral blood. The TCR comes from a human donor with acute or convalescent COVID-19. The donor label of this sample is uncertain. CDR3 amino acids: CASSFLGTETQYF. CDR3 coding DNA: TGTGCCAGCAGTTTCCTGGGCACTGAGACCCAGTACTTC.